The 28 T cell receptor beta chains below were found in one sample sequenced in a study of OX40 agonist ivuxolimab in advanced cancers. Clones were sequenced by immunoSEQ multiplex PCR, and TCRdb holds only the in-frame ones, with some missing. This sample has about 77,000 clones, with around 90% found just once. The sample in question was CD4+ or CD8+ T cells sorted from blood, obtained in a trial of the OX40 agonist ivuxolimab. The source of these receptors is an adult with an advanced solid tumor such as melanoma, head and neck, liver or kidney cancer.

V and J are TRBV19 and TRBJ1-2, with D unclear. The germline CDR1 and CDR2 sequences are LNHDA and SQIVND (reference sequence). The CDR3 length is 15 residues. Trimming cost V 5 bases and J 5 bases, with 18 bases left between them. CDR3 loop: CASSVSSDTGYGYTF. The CDR3 DNA follows: TGTGCCAGTAGTGTATCAAGCGACACGGGATATGGCTACACCTTC. The variable domain in full, with the rest retrieved from reference TRBV19 and TRBJ1-2, is DGGITQSPKYLFRKEGQNVTLSCEQNLNHDAMYWYRQDPGQGLRLIYYSQIVNDFQKGDIAEGYSVSREKKESFPLTVTSAQKNPTAFYLCASSVSSDTGYGYTFGSGTRLTVV.

The J gene is TRBJ1-5, the V gene TRBV19; D unclear. The CDR3 has 12 residues. Germline CDR1 and CDR2: LNHDA and SQIVND (reference sequence). V was trimmed by 10 bases and J by 1 base, leaving 8 bases between them. The CDR3 coding sequence is TGTGCCACATCGAGAAGCAATCAGCCCCAGCATTTT. It specifies CATSRSNQPQHF.

The V and J genes are TRBV21-1 and TRBJ1-6. TRBV21-1 is a recognized pseudogene. The CDR3 loop spans 16 amino acids. The CDR3 loop reads CASSKDCRDRNSPLHF. Here the CDR3 DNA reads TGTGCCAGCAGCAAAGACTGTCGAGACCGGAATTCACCCCTCCACTTT.

The chain employs TRBV5-1 and TRBJ2-2; D possibly corresponds to TRBD1 (5 bases). Between the trimmed V and J ends, which lost 4 bases and 4 bases, there was a span of 8 bases. Germline-derived CDR1 and CDR2 are SGHRS and YFSETQ. The CDR3 length is 13 residues. CDR3 sequence reads: CASSLGVTGELFF. DNA of the CDR3: TGCGCCAGCAGCCTAGGGGTCACCGGGGAGCTGTTTTTT.

The chain links TRBV7-6 to TRBJ2-3; 7 bases agree with TRBD2. V was pared by 5 bases and J by 2 bases, with 4 bases of the junction left unmatched. CDR1 and CDR2 from the germline V gene are SGHVS and FNYEAQ. The CDR3 is made up of 14 amino acids. The CDR3, as DNA: TGTGCCAGCAGCCGCCGGGAGGACACAGATACGCAGTATTTT. Translation: CASSRREDTDTQYF. Complete variable domain (other parts from reference TRBV7-6 and TRBJ2-3): GAGVSQSPRYKVTKRGQDVALRCDPISGHVSLYWYRQALGQGPEFLTYFNYEAQQDKSGLPNDRFSAERPEGSISTLTIQRTEQRDSAMYRCASSRREDTDTQYFGPGTRLTVL.

This clone was counted a few times. The V call is TRBV30, the J call TRBJ1-1; TRBD1 is a possible D gene (5 bases). This CDR3 is 11 amino acids long. Per germline, CDR1 GTSNPN and CDR2 SVGIG (reference sequence). V lost 7 bases to trimming and J lost 3 bases, with 9 bases between them. CDR3 sequence: CAFGGDTEAFF. The CDR3 nucleotides are TGTGCCTTCGGAGGGGACACTGAAGCTTTCTTT.

The rearrangement uses TRBV10-1 and TRBJ2-3; 10 bases are a match to TRBD2. From germline, CDR1 is WNHNN and CDR2 SYGVQD (reference sequence). The CDR3 loop spans 15 amino acids. The V gene end was trimmed by 5 bases and the J gene end by 1 base; junction bases not matched to a gene: 3. The CDR3 sequence: CASSKGLAGTDTQYF. The CDR3 DNA reads as TGCGCCAGCAGTAAAGGACTAGCGGGCACAGATACGCAGTATTTT.

This chain links TRBV30 with TRBJ1-2; tentative D call: TRBD1 (5 bases). The ends were cut back, 5 bases at V and 2 bases at J, with 21 bases in the middle. The germline CDR1 and CDR2 sequences are GTSNPN and SVGIG (reference sequence). This CDR3 is 16 amino acids long. CDR3 bases: TGTGCCTGGGCCATGTCTATGGGCAGGGAGAACTATGGCTACACCTTC. Amino acid sequence: CAWAMSMGRENYGYTF.

The chain is built from TRBV15 and TRBJ2-1; D remains unclear. Trimming left V 0 bases short and J 6 bases short, with 15 bases between. The germline V gene has CDR1 LNHNV and CDR2 YYDKDF (reference sequence). This CDR3 is 16 amino acids long. DNA of the CDR3: TGTGCCACCAGCAGAGATTTAGGGAAGCGCCCCAATGAGCAGTTCTTC. It is translated as CATSRDLGKRPNEQFF.

The chain carries TRBV4-1 and TRBJ2-2; D may be TRBD1 (5 bases). CDR1 MGHRA and CDR2 YSYEKL come from the germline V gene. Trimming took off 0 bases at V and 7 bases at J, with 15 bases between the two ends. The CDR3 has 16 amino acids. CDR3 in amino acids: CASSQEKSGFNGELFF. CDR3 sequence (DNA): TGCGCCAGCAGCCAAGAGAAGTCAGGGTTTAACGGGGAGCTGTTTTTT.

V is TRBV27 and J is TRBJ2-1; tentatively, D is TRBD1 (8 bases). Between the trimmed V and J ends, which lost 4 bases and 3 bases, there was a span of 16 bases. CDR1 and CDR2 (germline): MNHEY, SMNVEV (reference sequence). The CDR3 length is 16 residues. The CDR3 sequence: CASSSIQGGNYNEQFF. CDR3 coding DNA: TGTGCCAGCAGTTCAATACAGGGGGGGAACTACAATGAGCAGTTCTTC.

The chain employs TRBV7-3 and TRBJ1-2, with 7 nucleotides matching TRBD1. The CDR3 totals 14 residues. V was pared by 1 base and J by 4 bases, with 3 bases of the junction left unmatched. Germline CDR1 and CDR2: SGHTA and FQGTGA. The CDR3 sequence is CASSLIPGGYGYTF. The CDR3 DNA reads TGTGCCAGCAGCTTAATACCAGGGGGCTATGGCTACACCTTC.

The chain couples TRBV2 to TRBJ2-5; D ambiguous. Germline values: CDR1 SNHLY, CDR2 FYNNEI. CDR3 length equals 12 residues. V was pared by 8 bases and J by 3 bases, with 10 bases between. The CDR3 bases are TGTGCCAGCTCTTTCGCCGAAGAGACCCAGTACTTC. Encoded protein: CASSFAEETQYF.

This clone is a singleton in its sample. The V call is TRBV12-5, the J call TRBJ2-5; 11 positions match TRBD1. The CDR3 extends over 17 amino acids. Germline V CDR1 and CDR2: LGHNT, FRNRAP. Trimming at V came to 0 bases and at J to 6 bases, leaving 9 bases not matched to a gene. The CDR3: CASGLVNLGTGGKTQYF. The CDR3 bases are TGTGCTAGTGGTTTGGTGAACCTCGGGACAGGGGGGAAGACCCAGTACTTC.

With regard to this clone: The sample contains more than one DNA sequence encoding this CDR3. The chain has TRBV7-2 and TRBJ2-7; 8 bases line up with TRBD2. CDR3 length: 15 amino acids. The germline V gene encodes CDR1 SGHTA and CDR2 FQGNSA. The ends lost 2 bases at V and 4 bases at J; junction bases unmatched: 7. DNA for the CDR3: TGTGCCAGCAGCTTACGGAGCGGGAGTATTTACGAGCAGTACTTC. As protein: CASSLRSGSIYEQYF.

This chain uses TRBV28 with TRBJ2-7; D is perhaps TRBD1 or TRBD2 (5 bases each). Trimming took off 5 bases at V and 4 bases at J, with 21 bases between the two ends. The CDR3 has 16 residues. Germline V gene lookup returns CDR1 MDHEN and CDR2 SYDVKM. Here the CDR3 DNA reads TGTGCCAGCAGTGGCCCCTTGGGGACCCCACGGTACGAGCAGTACTTC. It is translated as CASSGPLGTPRYEQYF.

The chain has TRBV5-6 and TRBJ1-2; D perhaps matches TRBD1 (6 bases). Germline values: CDR1 SGHDT, CDR2 YYEEEE. Trimming cost V 2 bases and J 8 bases, with 13 bases left between them. The CDR3 has 13 residues. CDR3 protein: CASSFPGASGYTF. CDR3 nucleotides: TGTGCCAGCAGCTTCCCGGGGGCCTCCGGCTACACCTTC.

This chain uses TRBV6-5 with TRBJ1-1; D is undetermined. CDR1 is MNHEY and CDR2 is SVGAGI in the germline V gene. The V gene lost 4 bases and the J gene lost 6 bases, with 9 bases spanning the gap. The CDR3 consists of 12 residues. The CDR3 reads CASSSEGAEAFF. The CDR3 nucleotides are TGTGCCAGCAGTTCAGAGGGAGCTGAAGCTTTCTTT.

This clone was seen just once. The V and J genes are TRBV10-1 and TRBJ2-5; D gene uncertain. The CDR3 has 13 residues. Germline V gene lookup returns CDR1 WNHNN and CDR2 SYGVQD (reference sequence). V gave up 0 bases and J gave up 7 bases, with 9 bases separating them. The CDR3 DNA sequence: TGCGCCAGCAGTGAGTCGACGAAGGGGACCCAGTACTTC. Translation: CASSESTKGTQYF.

The rearrangement links TRBV19 to TRBJ2-7; the D gene is possibly TRBD1 (7 bases). CDR3 length equals 13 residues. Between the trimmed V and J ends, which lost 4 bases and 3 bases, there was a span of 10 bases. CDR1 is LNHDA and CDR2 is SQIVND in the germline V gene (reference sequence). The CDR3, as DNA: TGTGCCAGTAGTACCCAGGGGGGCTACGAGCAGTACTTC. It specifies CASSTQGGYEQYF.

The rearrangement links TRBV18 to TRBJ1-4; 9 bases fit TRBD1. This CDR3 spans 15 amino acids. Germline values: CDR1 KGHSH, CDR2 LQKENI. J lost 4 bases, V lost 3 bases, and 3 bases had no gene match. The DNA of the CDR3 is TGTGCCAGCTCACCTGGGACAGGGATTAATGAAAAACTGTTTTTT. Amino acid sequence: CASSPGTGINEKLFF.

The rearrangement uses TRBV15 and TRBJ1-5; unclear D gene. Germline loops: CDR1 LNHNV, CDR2 YYDKDF (reference sequence). Trimming took 0 bases from V and 6 from J, leaving 3 bases between them. The CDR3 is 12 residues long. The CDR3 sequence is CATSRDSQPQHF. CDR3 coding DNA: TGTGCCACCAGCAGAGATAGTCAGCCCCAGCATTTT.

The chain links TRBV21-1 to TRBJ2-7; the DNA was not used to check the table's D call, TRBD1. TRBV21-1 is flagged as a pseudogene. The CDR3 has 18 amino acids. This chain's CDR3 is CASSTQKDGTGETHEQYF. The CDR3 coding sequence is TGTGCCAGCAGCACACAAAAAGACGGGACAGGGGAGACCCACGAGCAGTACTTC.

The chain couples TRBV6-5 to TRBJ1-2; possible D gene TRBD1, 6 bases. The CDR3 length is 13 residues. Trimming left V 5 bases short and J 4 bases short, with 11 bases between. Germline CDR1 and CDR2: MNHEY and SVGAGI. The CDR3 loop reads CASSRTVGYGYTF. In DNA, the CDR3 is TGTGCCAGCAGTCGGACAGTGGGCTATGGCTACACCTTC.

This chain connects TRBV4-2 to TRBJ2-1, with TRBD2 identical over 8 bases. CDR3 length equals 17 residues. V shed 4 bases and J 5 bases; nucleotides not matched to a gene: 13. Germline V CDR1 and CDR2: LGHNA, YNFKEQ. The CDR3 DNA is TGTGCCAGCAGCCTTACTTCCGGGGGGGCGGGCGACAATGAGCAGTTCTTC. As protein: CASSLTSGGAGDNEQFF.

The V gene is TRBV29-1, the J gene TRBJ2-1, with 13 bases aligning to TRBD2. With V trimmed by 7 bases and J by 3 bases, 12 bases remained unmatched. The germline CDR1 and CDR2 sequences are SQVTM and ANQGSEA. The length of the CDR3 is 17 residues. In DNA form, the CDR3 reads TGCAGCGCCGAGAGGACTAGCGGGAGCGCGGTCTACAATGAGCAGTTCTTC. Translation gives CSAERTSGSAVYNEQFF.

This sequence joins TRBV29-1 and TRBJ1-2; D uncertain. Trimming removed 7 bases at V and 4 bases at J, with 13 bases between. CDR1 is SQVTM and CDR2 is ANQGSEA in the germline V gene. The CDR3 runs to 12 residues. For the CDR3, the DNA is TGCAGCGGTTGGACGGACTCCTATGGCTACACCTTC. This sequence encodes CSGWTDSYGYTF.

The gene calls are TRBV19 and TRBJ2-1; weak D call: TRBD1 (7 bases). Trimming shortened V by 2 bases and J by 8 bases, and 19 bases separated the two germline ends. This CDR3 comprises 16 residues. Germline V gene lookup returns CDR1 LNHDA and CDR2 SQIVND (reference sequence). CDR3 protein: CASSILQGNPSDEQFF. The CDR3 nucleotides are TGTGCCAGTAGTATACTACAGGGGAACCCTAGCGATGAGCAGTTCTTC.